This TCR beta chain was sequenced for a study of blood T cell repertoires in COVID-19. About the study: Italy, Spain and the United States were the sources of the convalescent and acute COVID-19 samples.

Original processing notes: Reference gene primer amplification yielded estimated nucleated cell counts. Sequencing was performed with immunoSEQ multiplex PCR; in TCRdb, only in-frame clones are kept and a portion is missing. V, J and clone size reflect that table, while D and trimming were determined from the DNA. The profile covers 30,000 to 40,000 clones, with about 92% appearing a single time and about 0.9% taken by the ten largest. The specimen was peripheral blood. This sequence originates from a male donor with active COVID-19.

The CDR3 nucleotides are TGTGCCAGCAGTTACTCGAAGGGGGCTCGGTCCTTGGTGAACACTGAAGCTTTCTTT. It yields the protein CASSYSKGARSLVNTEAFF. The chain uses TRBV6-2 or TRBV6-3 and TRBJ1-1; the match to TRBD1 covers 7 bases. V shed 0 bases, J shed 0 bases, and the junction held 13 bases outside the gene matches. Germline loops: CDR1 MNHEY, CDR2 SVGEGT. The CDR3 spans 19 residues.